The clone carrying this TCR beta chain was seen ten or more times. Its antigen remains unidentified. V lost 8 bases to trimming and J lost 3 bases, with 10 bases between them. This CDR3 spans 12 amino acids. Arm-PCR of CDR3 regions and iRepertoire HTBI primers were the basis on which TCR beta libraries were built. Each CDR3 protein is one row after TCRdb ran MiXCR on the multiplex PCR reads. The sample yields approximately 540,000 distinct CDR3 sequences, around 12% seen once. This specimen comes from a study of regulatory T cells in long-lasting Graves disease. Looking at the study overall: Newly diagnosed Graves' patients took antithyroid drugs under 3 months. Study-level points and caveats: New patients shared roughly 1,000 public clonotypes, and persistent patients shared more, with around 2,600.

Time point: newly diagnosed GD, antithyroid drugs for less than 3 months. PBMC RNA served as the TCR library source. In addition, the sample was reused for a study of T cells in Graves' hyperthyroidism and ophthalmopathy. From that second work: Stable hyperthyroidism and ophthalmopathy were separated using 13 V-J signatures.

The V call is TRBV12-3 or TRBV12-4, the J call TRBJ2-5; D is undetermined. This TCR was sampled from a woman aged 30 to 39 with Graves disease. The sequences come from peripheral blood mononuclear cells (PBMCs), collected at new diagnosis, from a patient treated with antithyroid drugs. DNA for the CDR3: TGTGCCAGCTCCAACCTAGAAGAGACCCAGTACTTC. Translating it yields CASSNLEETQYF.